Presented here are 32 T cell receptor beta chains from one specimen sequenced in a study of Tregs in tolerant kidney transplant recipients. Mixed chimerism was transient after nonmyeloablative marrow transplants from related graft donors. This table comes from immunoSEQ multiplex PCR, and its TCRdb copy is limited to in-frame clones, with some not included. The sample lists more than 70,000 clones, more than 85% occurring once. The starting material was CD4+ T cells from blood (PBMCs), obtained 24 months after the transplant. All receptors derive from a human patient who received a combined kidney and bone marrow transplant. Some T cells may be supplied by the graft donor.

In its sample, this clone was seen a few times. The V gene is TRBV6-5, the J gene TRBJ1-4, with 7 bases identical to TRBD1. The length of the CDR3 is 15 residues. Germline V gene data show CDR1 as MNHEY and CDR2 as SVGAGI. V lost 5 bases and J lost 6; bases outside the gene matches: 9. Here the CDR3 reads CASSTTGSQDEKLFF. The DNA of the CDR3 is TGTGCCAGCAGTACGACAGGGTCCCAGGATGAAAAACTGTTTTTT.

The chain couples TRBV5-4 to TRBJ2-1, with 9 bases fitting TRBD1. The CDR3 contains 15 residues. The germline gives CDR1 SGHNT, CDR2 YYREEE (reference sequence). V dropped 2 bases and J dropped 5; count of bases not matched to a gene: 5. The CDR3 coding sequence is TGTGCCAGCAGCTTAGGACAGGGGAGGAACAATGAGCAGTTCTTC. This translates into CASSLGQGRNNEQFF.

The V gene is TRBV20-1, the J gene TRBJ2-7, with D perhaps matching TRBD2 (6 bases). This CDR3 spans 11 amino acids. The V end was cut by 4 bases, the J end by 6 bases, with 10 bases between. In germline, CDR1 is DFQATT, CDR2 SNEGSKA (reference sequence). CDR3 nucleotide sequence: TGCAGTGCTAAGGACTACCTCGAGCAGTACTTC. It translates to CSAKDYLEQYF.

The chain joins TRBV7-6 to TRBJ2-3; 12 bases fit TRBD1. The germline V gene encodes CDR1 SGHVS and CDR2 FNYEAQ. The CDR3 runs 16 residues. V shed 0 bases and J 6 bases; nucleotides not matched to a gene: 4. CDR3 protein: CASSLALGQGADTQYF. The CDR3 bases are TGTGCCAGCAGCTTAGCGCTGGGACAGGGGGCGGATACGCAGTATTTT. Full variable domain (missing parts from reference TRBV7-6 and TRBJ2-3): GAGVSQSPRYKVTKRGQDVALRCDPISGHVSLYWYRQALGQGPEFLTYFNYEAQQDKSGLPNDRFSAERPEGSISTLTIQRTEQRDSAMYRCASSLALGQGADTQYFGPGTRLTVL.

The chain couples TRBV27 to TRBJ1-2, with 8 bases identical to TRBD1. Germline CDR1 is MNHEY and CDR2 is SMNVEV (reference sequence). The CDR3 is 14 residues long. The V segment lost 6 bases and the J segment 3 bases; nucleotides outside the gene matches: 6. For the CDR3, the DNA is TGTGCCAGCAGCTCAGGGGGCGCGGACTATGGCTACACCTTC. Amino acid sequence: CASSSGGADYGYTF.

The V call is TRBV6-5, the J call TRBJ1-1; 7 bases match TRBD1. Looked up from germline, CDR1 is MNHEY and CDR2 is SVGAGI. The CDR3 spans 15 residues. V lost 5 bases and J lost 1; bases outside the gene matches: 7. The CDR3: CASSAPGGGNTEAFF. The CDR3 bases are TGTGCCAGCAGTGCCCCAGGGGGAGGGAACACTGAAGCTTTCTTT.

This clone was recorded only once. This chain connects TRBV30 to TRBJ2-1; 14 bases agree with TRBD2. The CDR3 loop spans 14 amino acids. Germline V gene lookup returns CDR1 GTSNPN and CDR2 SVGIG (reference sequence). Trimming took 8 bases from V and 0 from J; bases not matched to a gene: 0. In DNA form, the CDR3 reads TGTGCCGGGACTAGCGGGAGCTCCTACAATGAGCAGTTCTTC. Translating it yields CAGTSGSSYNEQFF.

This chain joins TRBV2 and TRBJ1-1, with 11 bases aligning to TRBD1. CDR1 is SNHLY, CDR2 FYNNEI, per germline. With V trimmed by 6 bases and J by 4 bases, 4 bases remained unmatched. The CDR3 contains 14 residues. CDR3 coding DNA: TGTGCCAGCAGGGGGGACAGGGGGATCACTGAAGCTTTCTTT. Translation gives CASRGDRGITEAFF.

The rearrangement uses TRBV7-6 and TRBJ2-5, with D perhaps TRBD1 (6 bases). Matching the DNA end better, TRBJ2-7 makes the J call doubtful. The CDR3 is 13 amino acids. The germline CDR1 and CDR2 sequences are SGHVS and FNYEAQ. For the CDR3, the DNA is TGTGCCAGCAGCTTTGGACAGTACTACGAGCAGTACTTC. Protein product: CASSFGQYYEQYF.

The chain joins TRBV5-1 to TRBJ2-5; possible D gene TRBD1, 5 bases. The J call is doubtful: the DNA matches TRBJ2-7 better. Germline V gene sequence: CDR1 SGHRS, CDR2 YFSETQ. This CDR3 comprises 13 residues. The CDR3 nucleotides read TGCGCCAGCAGCTTTCTGGGGCCAGGCGAGCAGTACTTC. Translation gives CASSFLGPGEQYF.

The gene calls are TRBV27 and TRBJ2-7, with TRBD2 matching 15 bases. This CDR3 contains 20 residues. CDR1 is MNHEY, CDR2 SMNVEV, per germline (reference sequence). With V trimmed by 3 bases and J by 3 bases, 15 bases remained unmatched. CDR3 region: CASSLRSLGLAGGSDYEQYF. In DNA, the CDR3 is TGTGCCAGCAGTTTGCGTTCTTTGGGACTAGCGGGAGGTAGTGACTACGAGCAGTACTTC.

The CDR3 nucleotides read TGTGCCAGCAGCCAAGGGGTGGAGGGACAGGCTCAAGAGACCCAGTACTTC. It codes for CASSQGVEGQAQETQYF. The chain has TRBV4-2 and TRBJ2-5, with TRBD1 identical over 8 bases. Germline assignment: CDR1 LGHNA and CDR2 YNFKEQ. V trimming: 1 base; J trimming: 2 bases; junction bases outside the gene matches: 9. The CDR3 covers 17 residues.

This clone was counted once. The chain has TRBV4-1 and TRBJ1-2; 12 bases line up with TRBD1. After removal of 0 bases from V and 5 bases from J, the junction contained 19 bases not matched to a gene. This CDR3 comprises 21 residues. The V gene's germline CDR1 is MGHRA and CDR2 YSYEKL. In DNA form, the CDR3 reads TGCGCCAGCAGCCAAGATAGGTCGGGTGGGACAGGGGGCTTTAGGAGGTATGGCTACACCTTC. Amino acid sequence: CASSQDRSGGTGGFRRYGYTF.

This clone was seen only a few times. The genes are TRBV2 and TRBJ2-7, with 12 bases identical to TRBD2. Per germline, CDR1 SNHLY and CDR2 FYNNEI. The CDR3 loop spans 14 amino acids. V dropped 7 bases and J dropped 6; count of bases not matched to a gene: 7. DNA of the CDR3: TGTGCCAGCAAGACTAGCGGGAGCTTCGCCGAGCAGTACTTC. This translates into CASKTSGSFAEQYF.

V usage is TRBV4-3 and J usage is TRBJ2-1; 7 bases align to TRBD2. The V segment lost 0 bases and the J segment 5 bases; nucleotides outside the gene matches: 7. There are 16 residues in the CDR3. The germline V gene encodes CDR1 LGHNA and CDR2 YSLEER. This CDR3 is CASSQDGGTIHNEQFF. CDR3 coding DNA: TGCGCCAGCAGCCAAGATGGAGGGACTATACACAATGAGCAGTTCTTC.

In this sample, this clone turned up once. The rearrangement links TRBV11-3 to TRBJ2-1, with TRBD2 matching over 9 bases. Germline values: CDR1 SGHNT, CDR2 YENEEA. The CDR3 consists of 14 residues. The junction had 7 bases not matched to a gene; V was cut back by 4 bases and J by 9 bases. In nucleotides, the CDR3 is TGTGCCAGCAGCTCCTTAGCGGGAGCGGTTGAGCAGTTCTTC. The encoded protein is CASSSLAGAVEQFF.

This CDR3 is CASSLVGVTYGYTF. The DNA for the CDR3 is TGTGCCAGCAGCTTAGTAGGAGTAACCTATGGCTACACCTTC. The chain recombines TRBV7-9 with TRBJ1-2; no reliable D call. The CDR3 covers 14 residues. CDR1 is SEHNR, CDR2 FQNEAQ, per germline (reference sequence). The V end was cut by 1 base, the J end by 4 bases, with 10 bases between.

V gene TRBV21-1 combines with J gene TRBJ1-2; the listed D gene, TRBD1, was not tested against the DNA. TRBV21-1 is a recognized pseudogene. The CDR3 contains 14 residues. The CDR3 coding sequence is TGTGCCAGCAGCAAAGCTCCAGGGGTACGTGGCTACACCTTC. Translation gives CASSKAPGVRGYTF.

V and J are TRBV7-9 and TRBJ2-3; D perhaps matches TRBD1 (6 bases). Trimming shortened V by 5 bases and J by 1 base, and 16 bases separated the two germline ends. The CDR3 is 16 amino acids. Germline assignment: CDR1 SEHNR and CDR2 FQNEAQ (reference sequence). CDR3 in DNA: TGTGCCAGCAGCCTCACTCCGACAGGAGGCACAGATACGCAGTATTTT. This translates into CASSLTPTGGTDTQYF.

The CDR3 DNA follows: TGCGCCAGCAGCTTAGGGGATGGGCAAGAGACCCAGTACTTC. Residues: CASSLGDGQETQYF. The genes are TRBV5-1 and TRBJ2-5; D perhaps matches TRBD1 (5 bases). CDR3 length equals 14 residues. The germline CDR1 and CDR2 sequences are SGHRS and YFSETQ. The V end was cut by 2 bases, the J end by 2 bases, with 10 bases between.

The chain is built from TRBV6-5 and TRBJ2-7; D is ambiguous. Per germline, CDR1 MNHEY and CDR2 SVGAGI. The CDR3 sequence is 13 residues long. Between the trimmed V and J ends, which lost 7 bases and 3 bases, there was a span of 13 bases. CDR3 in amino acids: CASKVGSGYEQYF. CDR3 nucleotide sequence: TGTGCCAGCAAGGTCGGTTCGGGCTACGAGCAGTACTTC.

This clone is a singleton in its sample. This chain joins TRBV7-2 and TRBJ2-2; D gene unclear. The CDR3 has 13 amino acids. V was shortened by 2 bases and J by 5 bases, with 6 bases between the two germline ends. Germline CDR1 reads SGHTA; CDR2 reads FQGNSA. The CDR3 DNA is TGTGCCAGCAGCTTATTTCCAACCGGGGAGCTGTTTTTT. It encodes CASSLFPTGELFF.

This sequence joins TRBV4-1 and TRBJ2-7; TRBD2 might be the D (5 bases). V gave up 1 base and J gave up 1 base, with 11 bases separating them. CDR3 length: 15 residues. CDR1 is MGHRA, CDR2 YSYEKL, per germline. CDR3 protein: CASSQALRASYEQYF. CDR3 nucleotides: TGCGCCAGCAGCCAAGCGCTGCGGGCTTCCTACGAGCAGTACTTC.

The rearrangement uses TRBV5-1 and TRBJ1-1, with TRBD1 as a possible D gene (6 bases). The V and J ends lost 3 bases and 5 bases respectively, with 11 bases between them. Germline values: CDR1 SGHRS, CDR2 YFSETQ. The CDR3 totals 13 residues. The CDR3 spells CASSSWTETEAFF. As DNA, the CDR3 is TGCGCCAGCAGCTCCTGGACAGAAACTGAAGCTTTCTTT.

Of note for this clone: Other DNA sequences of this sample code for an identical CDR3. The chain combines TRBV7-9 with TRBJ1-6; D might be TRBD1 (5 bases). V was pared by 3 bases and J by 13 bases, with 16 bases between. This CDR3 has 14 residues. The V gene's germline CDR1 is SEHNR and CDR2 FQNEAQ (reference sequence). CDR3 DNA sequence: TGTGCCAGCAGCTTGGACAATTTCGACTCCCCCCTCCACTTT. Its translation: CASSLDNFDSPLHF.

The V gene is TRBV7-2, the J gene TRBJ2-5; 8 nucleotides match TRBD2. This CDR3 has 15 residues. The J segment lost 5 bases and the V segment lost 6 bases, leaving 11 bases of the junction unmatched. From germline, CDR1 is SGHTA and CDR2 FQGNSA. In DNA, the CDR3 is TGTGCCAGCAGGAAGACTAGCGTGATTTGGGAGACCCAGTACTTC. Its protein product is CASRKTSVIWETQYF.

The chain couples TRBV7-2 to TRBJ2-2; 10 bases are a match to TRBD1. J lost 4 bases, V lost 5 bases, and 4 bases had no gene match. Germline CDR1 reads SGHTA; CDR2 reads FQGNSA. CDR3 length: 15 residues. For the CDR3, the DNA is TGTGCCAGCAGCGTCCGGACAGGGGGCACCGGGGAGCTGTTTTTT. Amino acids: CASSVRTGGTGELFF.

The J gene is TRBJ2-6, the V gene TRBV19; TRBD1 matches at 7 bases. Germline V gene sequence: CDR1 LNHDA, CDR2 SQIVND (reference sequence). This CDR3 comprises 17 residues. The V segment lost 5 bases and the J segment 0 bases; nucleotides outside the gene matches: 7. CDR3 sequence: CASSARTGDSGANVLTF. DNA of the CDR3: TGTGCCAGTAGTGCCCGGACAGGCGACTCTGGGGCCAACGTCCTGACTTTC.

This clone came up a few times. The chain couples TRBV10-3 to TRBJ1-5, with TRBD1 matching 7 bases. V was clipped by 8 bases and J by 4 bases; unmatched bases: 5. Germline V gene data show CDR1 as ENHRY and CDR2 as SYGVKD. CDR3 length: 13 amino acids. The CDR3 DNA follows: TGTGCCATCGCCGGGACAGATAATCAGCCCCAGCATTTT. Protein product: CAIAGTDNQPQHF.

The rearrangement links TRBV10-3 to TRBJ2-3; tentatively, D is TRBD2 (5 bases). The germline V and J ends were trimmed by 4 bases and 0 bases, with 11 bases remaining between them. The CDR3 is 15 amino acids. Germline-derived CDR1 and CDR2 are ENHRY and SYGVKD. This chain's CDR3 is CAISGSAVSTDTQYF. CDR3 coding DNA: TGTGCCATCAGTGGGTCAGCGGTTAGCACAGATACGCAGTATTTT.

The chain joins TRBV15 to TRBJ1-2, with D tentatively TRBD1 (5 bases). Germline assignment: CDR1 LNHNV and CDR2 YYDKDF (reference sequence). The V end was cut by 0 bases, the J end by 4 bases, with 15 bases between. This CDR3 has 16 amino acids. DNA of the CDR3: TGTGCCACCAGCAGAGATATTGACAGCACCTCCTATGGCTACACCTTC. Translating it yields CATSRDIDSTSYGYTF. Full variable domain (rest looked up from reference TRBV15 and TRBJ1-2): DAMVIQNPRYQVTQFGKPVTLSCSQTLNHNVMYWYQQKSSQAPKLLFHYYDKDFNNEADTPDNFQSRRPNTSFCFLDIRSPGLGDTAMYLCATSRDIDSTSYGYTFGSGTRLTVV.

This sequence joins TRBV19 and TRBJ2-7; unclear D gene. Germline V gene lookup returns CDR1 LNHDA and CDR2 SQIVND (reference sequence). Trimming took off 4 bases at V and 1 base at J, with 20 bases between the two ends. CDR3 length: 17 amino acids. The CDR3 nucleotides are TGTGCCAGTAGTAACTCCCTTTCTCTGCGACAATCCTACGAGCAGTACTTC. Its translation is CASSNSLSLRQSYEQYF.